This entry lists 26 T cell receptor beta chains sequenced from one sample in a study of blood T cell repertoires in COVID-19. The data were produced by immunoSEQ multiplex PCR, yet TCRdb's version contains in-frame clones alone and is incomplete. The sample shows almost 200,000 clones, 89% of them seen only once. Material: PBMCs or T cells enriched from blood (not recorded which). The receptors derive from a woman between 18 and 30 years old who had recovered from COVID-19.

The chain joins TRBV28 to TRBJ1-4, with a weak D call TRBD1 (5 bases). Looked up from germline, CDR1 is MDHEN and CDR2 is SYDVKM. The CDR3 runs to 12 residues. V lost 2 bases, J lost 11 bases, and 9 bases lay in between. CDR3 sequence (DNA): TGTGCCAGCAGTTTAAAGGGGAGGAAACTGTTTTTT. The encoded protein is CASSLKGRKLFF.

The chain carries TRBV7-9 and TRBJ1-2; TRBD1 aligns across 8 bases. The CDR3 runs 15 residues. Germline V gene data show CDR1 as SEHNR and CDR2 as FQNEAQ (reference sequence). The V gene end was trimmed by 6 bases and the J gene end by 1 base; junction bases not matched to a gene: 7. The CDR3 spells CASSSGQGSNYGYTF. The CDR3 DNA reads TGTGCCAGCAGTTCCGGACAGGGAAGTAACTATGGCTACACCTTC.

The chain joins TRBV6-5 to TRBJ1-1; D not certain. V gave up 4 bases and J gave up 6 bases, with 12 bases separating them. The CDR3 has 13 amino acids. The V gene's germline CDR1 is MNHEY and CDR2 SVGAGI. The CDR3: CASSLTRPAEAFF. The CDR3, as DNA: TGTGCCAGCAGTTTGACACGGCCCGCTGAAGCTTTCTTT.

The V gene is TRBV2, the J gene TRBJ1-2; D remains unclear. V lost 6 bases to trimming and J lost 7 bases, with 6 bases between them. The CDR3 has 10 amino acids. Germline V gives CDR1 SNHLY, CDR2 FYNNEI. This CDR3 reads CASRGPGYTF. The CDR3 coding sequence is TGTGCCAGCAGGGGCCCTGGCTACACCTTC.

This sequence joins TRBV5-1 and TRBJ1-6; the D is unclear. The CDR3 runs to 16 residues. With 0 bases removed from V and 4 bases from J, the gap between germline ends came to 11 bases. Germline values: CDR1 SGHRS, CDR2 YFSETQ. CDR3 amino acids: CASSLEVAEYNSPLHF. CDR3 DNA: TGCGCCAGCAGCTTGGAGGTGGCGGAATATAATTCACCCCTCCACTTT. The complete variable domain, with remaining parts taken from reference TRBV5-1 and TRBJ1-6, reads KAGVTQTPRYLIKTRGQQVTLSCSPISGHRSVSWYQQTPGQGLQFLFEYFSETQRNKGNFPGRFSGRQFSNSRSEMNVSTLELGDSALYLCASSLEVAEYNSPLHFGNGTRLTVT.

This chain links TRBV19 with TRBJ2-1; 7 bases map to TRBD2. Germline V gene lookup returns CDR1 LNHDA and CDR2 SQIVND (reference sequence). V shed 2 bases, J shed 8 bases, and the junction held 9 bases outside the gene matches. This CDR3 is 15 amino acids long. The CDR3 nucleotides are TGTGCCAGTAGTATAATTGAGGTGGGGGGGGATGAGCAGTTCTTC. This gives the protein CASSIIEVGGDEQFF.

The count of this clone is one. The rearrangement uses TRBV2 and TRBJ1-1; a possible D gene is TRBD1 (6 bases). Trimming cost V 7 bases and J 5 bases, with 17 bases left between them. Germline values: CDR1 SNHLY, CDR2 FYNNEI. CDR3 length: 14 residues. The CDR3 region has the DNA TGTGCCAGCATCCCAAGGGAGGGGGGAACTGAAGCTTTCTTT. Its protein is CASIPREGGTEAFF.

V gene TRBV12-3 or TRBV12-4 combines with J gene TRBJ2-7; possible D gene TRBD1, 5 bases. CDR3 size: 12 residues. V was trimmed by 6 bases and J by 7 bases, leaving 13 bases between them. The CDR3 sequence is CASSAQGWEQYF. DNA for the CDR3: TGTGCCAGCAGCGCGCAGGGCTGGGAGCAGTACTTC.

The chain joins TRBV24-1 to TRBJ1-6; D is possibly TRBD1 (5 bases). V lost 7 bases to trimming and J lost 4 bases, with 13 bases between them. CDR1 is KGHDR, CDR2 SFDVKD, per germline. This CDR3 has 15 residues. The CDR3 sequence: CATRGSGGYNSPLHF. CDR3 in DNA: TGTGCCACCAGGGGTAGCGGGGGTTATAATTCACCCCTCCACTTT.

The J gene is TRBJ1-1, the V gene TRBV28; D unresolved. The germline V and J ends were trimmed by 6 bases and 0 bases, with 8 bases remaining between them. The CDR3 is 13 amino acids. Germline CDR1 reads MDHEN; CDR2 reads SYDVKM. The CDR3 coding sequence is TGTGCCAGCAGCTACGGGTTGAACACTGAAGCTTTCTTT. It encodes CASSYGLNTEAFF.

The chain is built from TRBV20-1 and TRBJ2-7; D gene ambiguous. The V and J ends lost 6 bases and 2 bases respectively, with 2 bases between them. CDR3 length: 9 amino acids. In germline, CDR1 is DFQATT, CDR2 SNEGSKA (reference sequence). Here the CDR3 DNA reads TGCAGTGCCGCCTACGAGCAGTACTTC. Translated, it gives CSAAYEQYF.

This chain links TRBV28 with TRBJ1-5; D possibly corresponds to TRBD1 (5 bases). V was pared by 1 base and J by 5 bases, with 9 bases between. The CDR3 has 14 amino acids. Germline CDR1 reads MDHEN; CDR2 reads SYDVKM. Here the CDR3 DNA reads TGTGCCAGCAGTTTATTTGGCAGGGATCAGCCCCAGCATTTT. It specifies CASSLFGRDQPQHF.

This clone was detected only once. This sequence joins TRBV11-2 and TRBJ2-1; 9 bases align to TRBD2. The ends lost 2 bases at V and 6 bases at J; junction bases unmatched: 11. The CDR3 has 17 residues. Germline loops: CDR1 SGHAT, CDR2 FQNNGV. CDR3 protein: CASSLSSKRGAANEQFF. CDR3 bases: TGTGCCAGCAGCTTAAGTTCGAAGCGGGGGGCTGCCAATGAGCAGTTCTTC.

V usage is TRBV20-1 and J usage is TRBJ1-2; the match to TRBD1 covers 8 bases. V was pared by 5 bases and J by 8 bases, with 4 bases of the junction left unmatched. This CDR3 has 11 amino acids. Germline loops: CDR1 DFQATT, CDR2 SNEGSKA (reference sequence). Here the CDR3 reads CSAWTGPGYTF. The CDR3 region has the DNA TGCAGTGCTTGGACAGGGCCAGGCTACACCTTC.

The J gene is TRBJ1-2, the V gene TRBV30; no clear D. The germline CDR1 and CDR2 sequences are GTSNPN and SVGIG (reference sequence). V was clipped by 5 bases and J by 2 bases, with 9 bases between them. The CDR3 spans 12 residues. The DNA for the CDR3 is TGTGCCTGGGGGCGAGGGAACTATGGCTACACCTTC. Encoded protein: CAWGRGNYGYTF.

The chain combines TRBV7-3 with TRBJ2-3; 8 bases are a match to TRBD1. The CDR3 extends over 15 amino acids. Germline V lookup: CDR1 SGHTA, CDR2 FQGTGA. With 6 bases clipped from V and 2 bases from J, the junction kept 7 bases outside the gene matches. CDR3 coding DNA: TGTGCCAGCAGACCTGGACAGGGCCTCACAGATACGCAGTATTTT. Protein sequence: CASRPGQGLTDTQYF.

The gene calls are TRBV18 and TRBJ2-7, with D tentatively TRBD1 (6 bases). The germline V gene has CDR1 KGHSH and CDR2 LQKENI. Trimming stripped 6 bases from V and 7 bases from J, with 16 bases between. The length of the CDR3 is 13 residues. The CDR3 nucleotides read TGTGCCAGCTCCCACAGGGAGCCCCCGGAGCAGTACTTC. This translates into CASSHREPPEQYF. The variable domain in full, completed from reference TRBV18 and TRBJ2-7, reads NAGVMQNPRHLVRRRGQEARLRCSPMKGHSHVYWYRQLPEEGLKFMVYLQKENIIDESGMPKERFSAEFPKEGPSILRIQQVVRGDSAAYFCASSHREPPEQYFGPGTRLTVT.

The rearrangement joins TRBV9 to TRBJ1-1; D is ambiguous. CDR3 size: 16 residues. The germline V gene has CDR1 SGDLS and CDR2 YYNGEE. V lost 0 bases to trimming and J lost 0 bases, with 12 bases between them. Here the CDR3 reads CASSVGSGIMNTEAFF. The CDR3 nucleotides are TGTGCCAGCAGCGTAGGTTCCGGTATTATGAACACTGAAGCTTTCTTT.

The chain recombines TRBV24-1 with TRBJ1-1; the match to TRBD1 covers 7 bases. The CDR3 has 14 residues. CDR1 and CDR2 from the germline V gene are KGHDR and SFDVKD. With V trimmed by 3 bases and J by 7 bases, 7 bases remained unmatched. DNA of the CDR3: TGTGCCACCAGTGATACAAACAGGGGAGGTGAAGCTTTCTTT. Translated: CATSDTNRGGEAFF.

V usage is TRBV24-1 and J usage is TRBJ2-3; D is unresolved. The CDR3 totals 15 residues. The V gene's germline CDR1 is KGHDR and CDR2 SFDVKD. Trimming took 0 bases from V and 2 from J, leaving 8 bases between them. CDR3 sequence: CATSDLAVDTDTQYF. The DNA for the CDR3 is TGTGCCACCAGTGATTTGGCGGTAGACACAGATACGCAGTATTTT.

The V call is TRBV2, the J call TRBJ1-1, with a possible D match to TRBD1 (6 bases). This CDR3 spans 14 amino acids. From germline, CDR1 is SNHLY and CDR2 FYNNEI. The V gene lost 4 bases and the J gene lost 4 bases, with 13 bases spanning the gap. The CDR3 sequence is CASSAEQGRTEAFF. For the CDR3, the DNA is TGTGCCAGCAGTGCTGAACAGGGCCGCACTGAAGCTTTCTTT.

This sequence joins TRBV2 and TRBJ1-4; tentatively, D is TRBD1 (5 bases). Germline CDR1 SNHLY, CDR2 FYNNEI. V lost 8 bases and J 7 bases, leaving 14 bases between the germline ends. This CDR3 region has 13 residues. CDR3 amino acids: CASLAGVGEKLFF. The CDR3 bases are TGTGCCAGCTTGGCGGGGGTGGGTGAAAAACTGTTTTTT.

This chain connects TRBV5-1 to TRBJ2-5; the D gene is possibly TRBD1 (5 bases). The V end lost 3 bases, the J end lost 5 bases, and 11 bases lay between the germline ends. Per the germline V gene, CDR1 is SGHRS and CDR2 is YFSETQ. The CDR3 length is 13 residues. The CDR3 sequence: CASSSLKGETQYF. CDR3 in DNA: TGCGCCAGCAGCTCCCTGAAGGGGGAGACCCAGTACTTC.

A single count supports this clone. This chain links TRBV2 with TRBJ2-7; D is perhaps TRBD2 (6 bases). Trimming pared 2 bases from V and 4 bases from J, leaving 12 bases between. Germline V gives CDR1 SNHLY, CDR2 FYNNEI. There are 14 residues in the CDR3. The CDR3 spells CASSEWTTDYEQYF. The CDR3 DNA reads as TGTGCCAGCAGTGAATGGACTACCGATTACGAGCAGTACTTC.

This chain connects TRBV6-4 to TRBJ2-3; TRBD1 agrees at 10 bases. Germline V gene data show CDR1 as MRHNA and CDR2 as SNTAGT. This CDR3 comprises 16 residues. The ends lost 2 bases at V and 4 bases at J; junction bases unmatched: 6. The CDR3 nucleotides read TGTGCCAGCAGTGACGTATCCGGACAGGGGGCAGATACGCAGTATTTT. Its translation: CASSDVSGQGADTQYF.

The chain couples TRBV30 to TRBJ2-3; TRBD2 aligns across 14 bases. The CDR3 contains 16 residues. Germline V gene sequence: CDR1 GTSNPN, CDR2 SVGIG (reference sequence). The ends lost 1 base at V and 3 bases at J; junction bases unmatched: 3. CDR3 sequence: CAWSGTSGGWTDTQYF. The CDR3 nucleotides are TGTGCCTGGAGTGGGACTAGCGGGGGGTGGACAGATACGCAGTATTTT.